Below are 3 T cell receptor beta chains sequenced from a single sample in a study of T cell responses to AZD1222 COVID-19 vaccine. The table came from immunoSEQ multiplex PCR; TCRdb's copy has only in-frame clones and leaves some out. In the table there are fewer than 180,000 clones, 92% of which are singletons. This sample comprised peripheral blood, obtained 28 days after the second AZD1222 dose. These receptors came from an adult who received the AZD1222 COVID-19 vaccine.

The rearrangement uses TRBV3-1 (or the pseudogene TRBV3-2) and TRBJ2-5, with 8 bases that match TRBD2. The length of the CDR3 is 16 residues. Germline V gene lookup returns CDR1 LGHDT and CDR2 YNNKEL (reference sequence). V gave up 0 bases and J gave up 5 bases; unmatched junction bases: 8. CDR3 region: CASSQDFAGGRETQYF. For the CDR3, the DNA is TGTGCCAGCAGCCAAGATTTCGCGGGAGGTAGGGAGACCCAGTACTTC.

The chain links TRBV6-5 to TRBJ2-7; 10 bases align to TRBD2. CDR3 size: 15 residues. The J segment lost 3 bases and the V segment lost 6 bases, leaving 8 bases of the junction unmatched. The germline CDR1 and CDR2 sequences are MNHEY and SVGAGI. Here the CDR3 reads CASSLAGGMDYEQYF. The CDR3 bases are TGTGCCAGCAGCTTAGCGGGAGGAATGGACTACGAGCAGTACTTC.

The CDR3 region is CASSLGYPNTEAFF. Here the CDR3 DNA reads TGTGCCAGCAGCTTAGGATATCCCAACACTGAAGCTTTCTTT. V gene TRBV7-2 combines with J gene TRBJ1-1; D unresolved. Germline CDR1 SGHTA, CDR2 FQGNSA. This CDR3 is 14 amino acids long. Deletions cut 1 base from V and 2 bases from J, with 8 bases between. The complete variable domain, with remaining parts taken from reference TRBV7-2 and TRBJ1-1, reads GAGVSQSPSNKVTEKGKDVELRCDPISGHTALYWYRQSLGQGLEFLIYFQGNSAPDKSGLPSDRFSAERTGGSVSTLTIQRTQQEDSAVYLCASSLGYPNTEAFFGQGTRLTVV.